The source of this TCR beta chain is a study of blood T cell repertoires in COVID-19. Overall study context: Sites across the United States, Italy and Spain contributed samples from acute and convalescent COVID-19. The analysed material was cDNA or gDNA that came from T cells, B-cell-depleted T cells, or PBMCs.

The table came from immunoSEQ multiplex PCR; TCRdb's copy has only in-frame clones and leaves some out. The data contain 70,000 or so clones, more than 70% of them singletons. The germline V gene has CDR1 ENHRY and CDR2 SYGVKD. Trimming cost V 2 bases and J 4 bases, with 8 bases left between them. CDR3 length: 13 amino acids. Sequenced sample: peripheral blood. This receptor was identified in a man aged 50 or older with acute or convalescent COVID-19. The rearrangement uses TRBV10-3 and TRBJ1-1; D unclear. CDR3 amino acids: CAISERGSTEAFF. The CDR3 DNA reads TGTGCCATCAGTGAGCGGGGATCCACTGAAGCTTTCTTT.